This T cell receptor (beta chain) was recorded in a study of T-cell memory formation after mild COVID-19. Study summary: Largely donor-specific TCR clusters were found. Findings and limits, study-wide: Most CD4+ clones that shrank were in CM and EM, while CD8+ ones turned up in EMRA. Clones that contracted from day 15 to 85 had balanced CD4/CD8; later expanders were CD4+ biased.

As regards this clonotype: Its antigen is unidentified.

5'RACE with constant-segment primers built TCRalpha and TCRbeta cDNA libraries with UMIs. TCRdb analysed the 5' RACE reads with MiXCR anew, one entry per CDR3 protein. The repertoire has fewer than 400,000 distinct CDR3 sequences, 15% to 20% of them found once; the top ten carry around a fifth. With 6 bases removed from V and 5 bases from J, the gap between germline ends came to 10 bases. The CDR3 runs to 13 residues. Source material: PBMCs or a T cell subset sorted from them (not recorded which). The source is a man younger than 35 who had mild COVID-19 (a few samples of this study predate the infection). Cell type and time point are not known. The chain joins TRBV12-3 or TRBV12-4 to TRBJ2-2; D unclear. CDR3 in amino acids: CASRDRRTGELFF. Written as DNA, the CDR3 is TGTGCCAGCAGGGACCGAAGGACCGGGGAGCTGTTTTTT.